The rows below give T cell receptor beta chains drawn from one sample of a study of T cells after yellow fever vaccination. In TCRdb, the 5' RACE reads were re-called with MiXCR into one record per CDR3 protein. The sample has a few hundred thousand distinct CDR3 sequences, approximately 10% seen once. The material was PBMCs, obtained on the day of the first yellow fever vaccination. Receptor source: a man between 18 and 35 years old who received the YFV17D yellow fever vaccine. Both conserved end residues are part of each CDR3. The D gene is left open where the match is weak. Some rows have no size entry. The others give once, few or many, or a class for an expanded clone.

cdr3_aa: CASRFGLIADTQYF; cdr3_nt: TGTGCCAGCAGGTTCGGCTTGATCGCAGATACGCAGTATTTT; clone_size: NA; d_call: NA; j_call: TRBJ2-3; v_call: TRBV28
cdr3_aa: CASSLAEGAEFRAFF; cdr3_nt: TGTGCCAGCAGCTTAGCAGAGGGGGCCGAATTTCGAGCTTTCTTT; clone_size: NA; d_call: TRBD1; j_call: TRBJ1-1; v_call: TRBV11-1
cdr3_aa: CASGAWTGGGDTQYF; cdr3_nt: TGTGCCAGCGGAGCCTGGACGGGCGGGGGGGATACGCAGTATTTT; clone_size: NA; d_call: TRBD2; j_call: TRBJ2-3; v_call: TRBV25-1
cdr3_aa: CASSSTGLAGGKTQYF; cdr3_nt: TGTGCCAGCAGTTCCACGGGACTAGCGGGGGGAAAGACCCAGTACTTC; clone_size: NA; d_call: TRBD2; j_call: TRBJ2-5; v_call: TRBV6-5
cdr3_aa: CASSVSGSVETQYF; cdr3_nt: TGTGCCAGCAGCGTAAGTGGCAGCGTAGAGACCCAGTACTTC; clone_size: NA; d_call: NA; j_call: TRBJ2-5; v_call: TRBV9
cdr3_aa: CASTLPQGLMNTGELFF; cdr3_nt: TGTGCCAGCACCTTACCTCAGGGGCTGATGAACACCGGGGAGCTGTTTTTT; clone_size: few; d_call: NA; j_call: TRBJ2-2; v_call: TRBV7-9
cdr3_aa: CAGASYNSPLHF; cdr3_nt: TGTGCCGGGGCTTCCTATAATTCACCCCTCCACTTT; clone_size: few; d_call: NA; j_call: TRBJ1-6; v_call: TRBV7-2
cdr3_aa: CASSQDNVGAADTQYF; cdr3_nt: TGCGCCAGCAGCCAAGATAATGTGGGGGCGGCAGATACGCAGTATTTT; clone_size: NA; d_call: NA; j_call: TRBJ2-3; v_call: TRBV4-3
cdr3_aa: CSARGGRVWQETQYF; cdr3_nt: TGCAGTGCCCGGGGGGGCCGGGTTTGGCAAGAGACCCAGTACTTC; clone_size: NA; d_call: TRBD2; j_call: TRBJ2-5; v_call: TRBV20-1
cdr3_aa: CASSLQSYYGYTF; cdr3_nt: TGTGCCAGCAGCTTGCAGTCCTACTATGGCTACACCTTC; clone_size: NA; d_call: NA; j_call: TRBJ1-2; v_call: TRBV5-6
cdr3_aa: CASSSRTSGGTYNEQFF; cdr3_nt: TGTGCCAGCAGTTCAAGGACTAGCGGGGGGACTTACAATGAGCAGTTCTTC; clone_size: once; d_call: TRBD2; j_call: TRBJ2-1; v_call: TRBV6-2/TRBV6-3
cdr3_aa: CASSPRQGPFTDTQYF; cdr3_nt: TGTGCCAGCAGCCCTCGACAGGGGCCCTTCACAGATACGCAGTATTTT; clone_size: NA; d_call: TRBD1; j_call: TRBJ2-3; v_call: TRBV6-2/TRBV6-3
cdr3_aa: CSARGLAGGANTGELFF; cdr3_nt: TGCAGTGCTAGAGGCCTAGCGGGGGGGGCGAACACCGGGGAGCTGTTTTTT; clone_size: few; d_call: TRBD2; j_call: TRBJ2-2; v_call: TRBV20-1
cdr3_aa: CASSSQVHNEQFF; cdr3_nt: TGTGCCAGCAGCAGCCAGGTCCACAATGAGCAGTTCTTC; clone_size: few; d_call: NA; j_call: TRBJ2-1; v_call: TRBV11-1
cdr3_aa: CASSALAGTAYNEQFF; cdr3_nt: TGTGCCAGCAGCGCCTTAGCGGGGACAGCCTACAATGAGCAGTTCTTC; clone_size: many; d_call: NA; j_call: TRBJ2-1; v_call: TRBV7-6
cdr3_aa: CASSYWGGEQYF; cdr3_nt: TGTGCCAGCAGTTACTGGGGAGGCGAGCAGTACTTC; clone_size: NA; d_call: NA; j_call: TRBJ2-7; v_call: TRBV6-5
cdr3_aa: CASSLYTGRVKNIQYF; cdr3_nt: TGCGCCAGCAGCTTGTACACGGGGCGAGTCAAAAACATTCAGTACTTC; clone_size: few; d_call: NA; j_call: TRBJ2-4; v_call: TRBV5-1
cdr3_aa: CASSQDLAASYEQYF; cdr3_nt: TGCGCCAGCAGCCAAGACCTAGCGGCCTCCTACGAGCAGTACTTC; clone_size: many; d_call: TRBD2; j_call: TRBJ2-7; v_call: TRBV4-3
cdr3_aa: CASSSGTLSYEQYF; cdr3_nt: TGTGCCAGTTCCTCCGGGACATTGTCCTACGAGCAGTACTTC; clone_size: many; d_call: NA; j_call: TRBJ2-7; v_call: TRBV19
cdr3_aa: CASSSRADTQYF; cdr3_nt: TGTGCCAGCAGCTCCAGAGCAGATACGCAGTATTTT; clone_size: many; d_call: NA; j_call: TRBJ2-3; v_call: TRBV7-2
cdr3_aa: CSARDQKTGGYNEQFF; cdr3_nt: TGCAGTGCTAGAGATCAGAAAACAGGTGGTTACAATGAGCAGTTCTTC; clone_size: few; d_call: NA; j_call: TRBJ2-1; v_call: TRBV20-1
cdr3_aa: CASSQGRDWDQPQHF; cdr3_nt: TGCGCCAGCAGCCAGGGGCGGGACTGGGATCAGCCCCAGCATTTT; clone_size: many; d_call: NA; j_call: TRBJ1-5; v_call: TRBV4-1
cdr3_aa: CASSGDLKGETQYF; cdr3_nt: TGCGCCAGCAGTGGGGACTTAAAGGGGGAGACCCAGTACTTC; clone_size: few; d_call: NA; j_call: TRBJ2-5; v_call: TRBV10-2
cdr3_aa: CASSLGSWADTQYF; cdr3_nt: TGTGCCAGCAGCTTAGGTTCCTGGGCAGATACGCAGTATTTT; clone_size: few; d_call: NA; j_call: TRBJ2-3; v_call: TRBV11-2
cdr3_aa: CASSPTPEGPGGYTF; cdr3_nt: TGTGCCAGCAGCCCCACGCCCGAGGGGCCTGGTGGCTACACCTTC; clone_size: many; d_call: NA; j_call: TRBJ1-2; v_call: TRBV7-2
cdr3_aa: CASSPFKGLEDTEAFF; cdr3_nt: TGTGCCAGCAGCCCATTCAAGGGGTTAGAGGACACTGAAGCTTTCTTT; clone_size: NA; d_call: NA; j_call: TRBJ1-1; v_call: TRBV4-2
cdr3_aa: CASSGRSGGGNQPQHF; cdr3_nt: TGTGCCAGCAGCGGCAGGTCAGGGGGTGGCAATCAGCCCCAGCATTTT; clone_size: many; d_call: TRBD1; j_call: TRBJ1-5; v_call: TRBV6-1
cdr3_aa: CASTQGGENYGYTF; cdr3_nt: TGTGCCAGCACCCAAGGAGGGGAGAACTATGGCTACACCTTC; clone_size: NA; d_call: NA; j_call: TRBJ1-2; v_call: TRBV12-3/TRBV12-4
cdr3_aa: CASSGGLSSYNEQFF; cdr3_nt: TGTGCCAGCAGTGGGGGACTAAGCTCCTACAATGAGCAGTTCTTC; clone_size: NA; d_call: TRBD2; j_call: TRBJ2-1; v_call: TRBV7-6
cdr3_aa: CASSWGGGKETQYF; cdr3_nt: TGCGCCAGCAGCTGGGGGGGCGGTAAAGAGACCCAGTACTTC; clone_size: few; d_call: NA; j_call: TRBJ2-5; v_call: TRBV5-1
cdr3_aa: CASSVEGAGSQPQHF; cdr3_nt: TGTGCCAGCAGCGTAGAGGGGGCAGGGAGTCAGCCCCAGCATTTT; clone_size: NA; d_call: TRBD1; j_call: TRBJ1-5; v_call: TRBV9
cdr3_aa: CASSDPGGIAQYF; cdr3_nt: TGTGCCAGCAGTGACCCCGGGGGGATCGCGCAGTATTTT; clone_size: few; d_call: TRBD2; j_call: TRBJ2-3; v_call: TRBV12-3/TRBV12-4
cdr3_aa: CASSERPGAGSYNEQFF; cdr3_nt: TGTGCCAGCAGTGAGAGGCCGGGGGCCGGATCCTACAATGAGCAGTTCTTC; clone_size: NA; d_call: NA; j_call: TRBJ2-1; v_call: TRBV6-4
cdr3_aa: CASSQTGTGIRQPQHF; cdr3_nt: TGTGCCAGCAGCCAAACCGGGACAGGGATTCGGCAGCCCCAGCATTTT; clone_size: NA; d_call: TRBD1; j_call: TRBJ1-5; v_call: TRBV3-1
cdr3_aa: CASSPGVGMEQFF; cdr3_nt: TGTGCCAGCAGCCCGGGGGTAGGGATGGAGCAGTTCTTC; clone_size: few; d_call: NA; j_call: TRBJ2-1; v_call: TRBV7-6
cdr3_aa: CASSTRGFYGYTF; cdr3_nt: TGTGCCAGCAGCACACGGGGATTCTATGGCTACACCTTC; clone_size: NA; d_call: NA; j_call: TRBJ1-2; v_call: TRBV14
cdr3_aa: CASSLDLAAYSYEQYF; cdr3_nt: TGTGCCAGCAGCTTGGACCTAGCGGCTTACTCCTACGAGCAGTACTTC; clone_size: few; d_call: TRBD2; j_call: TRBJ2-7; v_call: TRBV5-5
cdr3_aa: CASSPGFQETQYF; cdr3_nt: TGTGCCAGCTCACCTGGGTTTCAAGAGACCCAGTACTTC; clone_size: many; d_call: NA; j_call: TRBJ2-5; v_call: TRBV18
cdr3_aa: CSVRTNSGELFF; cdr3_nt: TGCAGCGTCCGCACCAACTCCGGGGAGCTGTTTTTT; clone_size: many; d_call: NA; j_call: TRBJ2-2; v_call: TRBV29-1
cdr3_aa: CATSDSSGGLTGELFF; cdr3_nt: TGTGCCACCAGTGACTCCAGCGGGGGGCTCACCGGGGAGCTGTTTTTT; clone_size: NA; d_call: TRBD2; j_call: TRBJ2-2; v_call: TRBV24-1
cdr3_aa: CASKDSTDTEAFF; cdr3_nt: TGTGCCAGCAAAGACAGCACGGACACTGAAGCTTTCTTT; clone_size: many; d_call: NA; j_call: TRBJ1-1; v_call: TRBV9
cdr3_aa: CASTRDTLTGELFF; cdr3_nt: TGTGCCAGCACCCGAGACACGCTCACCGGGGAGCTGTTTTTT; clone_size: few; d_call: NA; j_call: TRBJ2-2; v_call: TRBV12-3/TRBV12-4
cdr3_aa: CASSPDTDSPLHF; cdr3_nt: TGTGCCAGCAGCCCGGACACCGATTCACCCCTCCACTTT; clone_size: NA; d_call: NA; j_call: TRBJ1-6; v_call: TRBV12-3/TRBV12-4
cdr3_aa: CASSDRVTYGYTF; cdr3_nt: TGTGCCAGCAGTGACAGGGTGACCTATGGCTACACCTTC; clone_size: many; d_call: NA; j_call: TRBJ1-2; v_call: TRBV6-1
cdr3_aa: CSARGQGNYGYTF; cdr3_nt: TGCAGTGCTAGGGGACAGGGGAACTATGGCTACACCTTC; clone_size: few; d_call: TRBD1; j_call: TRBJ1-2; v_call: TRBV20-1
cdr3_aa: CASSLMGADEQYF; cdr3_nt: TGTGCCAGCAGCTTGATGGGGGCGGACGAGCAGTACTTC; clone_size: few; d_call: NA; j_call: TRBJ2-7; v_call: TRBV5-8
cdr3_aa: CASRILAGSYNEQFF; cdr3_nt: TGTGCCAGCAGAATACTAGCGGGCTCCTACAATGAGCAGTTCTTC; clone_size: NA; d_call: TRBD2; j_call: TRBJ2-1; v_call: TRBV2
cdr3_aa: CASSFNPFRDLNTEAFF; cdr3_nt: TGCGCCAGCAGCTTCAACCCATTCCGGGATTTGAACACTGAAGCTTTCTTT; clone_size: NA; d_call: NA; j_call: TRBJ1-1; v_call: TRBV5-1
cdr3_aa: CASSLDYTETQYF; cdr3_nt: TGCGCCAGCAGCTTGGACTATACGGAGACCCAGTACTTC; clone_size: many; d_call: NA; j_call: TRBJ2-5; v_call: TRBV5-1
cdr3_aa: CASSQDYVADTQYF; cdr3_nt: TGCGCCAGCAGCCAAGATTATGTGGCAGATACGCAGTATTTT; clone_size: many; d_call: NA; j_call: TRBJ2-3; v_call: TRBV4-1
cdr3_aa: CASSLFRDRRFAEAFF; cdr3_nt: TGTGCCAGCAGCTTATTTCGGGACAGGCGATTTGCTGAAGCTTTCTTT; clone_size: few; d_call: TRBD1; j_call: TRBJ1-1; v_call: TRBV7-2
cdr3_aa: CSARATLTGLWNEQFF; cdr3_nt: TGCAGTGCTAGAGCCACCTTGACAGGGTTGTGGAATGAGCAGTTCTTC; clone_size: NA; d_call: TRBD1; j_call: TRBJ2-1; v_call: TRBV20-1
cdr3_aa: CAWSLGQLNTEAFF; cdr3_nt: TGTGCCTGGAGCCTGGGACAGTTGAACACTGAAGCTTTCTTT; clone_size: few; d_call: TRBD1; j_call: TRBJ1-1; v_call: TRBV30